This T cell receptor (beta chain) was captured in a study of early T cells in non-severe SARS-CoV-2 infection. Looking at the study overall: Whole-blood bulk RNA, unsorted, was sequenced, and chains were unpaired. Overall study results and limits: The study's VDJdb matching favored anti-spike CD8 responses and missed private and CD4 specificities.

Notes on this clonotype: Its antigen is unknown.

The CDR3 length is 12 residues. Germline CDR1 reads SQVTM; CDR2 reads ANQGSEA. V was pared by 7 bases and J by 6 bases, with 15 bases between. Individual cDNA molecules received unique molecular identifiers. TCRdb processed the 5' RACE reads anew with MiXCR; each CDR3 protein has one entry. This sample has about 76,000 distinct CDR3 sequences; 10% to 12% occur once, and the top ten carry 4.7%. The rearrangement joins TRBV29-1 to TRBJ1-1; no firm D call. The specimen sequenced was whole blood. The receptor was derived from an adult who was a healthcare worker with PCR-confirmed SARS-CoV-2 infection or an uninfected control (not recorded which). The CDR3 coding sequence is TGCAGCGCAACCCTGTATGGCTCTGAAGCTTTCTTT. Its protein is CSATLYGSEAFF.